One and the same sample provided the 14 T cell receptor beta chains below, sequenced in a study of cytomegalovirus exposure and HLA in healthy donors (dated by TCRdb to 2016 to 2017). Receptors were amplified or captured by the immunoSEQ multiplex PCR assay. A mixture of 60 forward primers for TCR Vbeta segments and 13 reverse primers for TCR Jbeta segments was used in the multiplex PCR. As stored in TCRdb, this immuneACCESS dataset retains in-frame rearrangements with V and J assigned. A fraction of the clones does not appear; measured against another copy, unresolved V genes explain less than half of the discrepancy, and the remainder lacks a known reason. This sample lists 150,000 or so clones; 75% to 85% were detected once. Of the sample, roughly 5.5% falls within the top ten clones. Specimen: PBMCs. These receptors were taken from a woman in her 40s in good health and CMV-seropositive.

This rearrangement joins TRBV18 to TRBJ1-4, with 10 bases that match TRBD1. J lost 8 bases, V lost 6 bases, and 9 bases had no gene match. CDR1 and CDR2 (germline): KGHSH, LQKENI. This CDR3 has 15 residues. The CDR3 reads CASSRPGTGDEKLFF. The CDR3, as DNA: TGTGCCAGCTCGAGGCCCGGGACAGGGGACGAAAAACTGTTTTTT.

A remark on this clone: The sample contains more than one DNA sequence encoding this CDR3. CDR3 amino acids: CASSLRTSGRTDTQYF. The CDR3 bases are TGTGCCAGCAGCTTGAGGACTAGCGGGCGCACAGATACGCAGTATTTT. The chain couples TRBV5-6 to TRBJ2-3; TRBD2 matches at 11 bases. The length of the CDR3 is 16 residues. Per germline, CDR1 SGHDT and CDR2 YYEEEE. V gave up 1 base and J gave up 1 base; unmatched junction bases: 2.

CDR3 amino acids: CASSTSGGYEQYF. The CDR3 coding sequence is TGTGCCAGCAGCACGAGCGGGGGCTACGAGCAGTACTTC. The V gene is TRBV7-3, the J gene TRBJ2-7; 8 nucleotides align to TRBD2. This CDR3 has 13 residues. Trimming cost V 5 bases and J 3 bases; bases outside gene matches: 3. Germline V lookup: CDR1 SGHTA, CDR2 FQGTGA. Full variable domain (rest looked up from reference TRBV7-3 and TRBJ2-7): GAGVSQTPSNKVTEKGKYVELRCDPISGHTALYWYRQSLGQGPEFLIYFQGTGAADDSGLPNDRFFAVRPEGSVSTLKIQRTERGDSAVYLCASSTSGGYEQYFGPGTRLTVT.

V gene TRBV7-9 combines with J gene TRBJ1-5, with D perhaps TRBD1 (6 bases). In germline, CDR1 is SEHNR, CDR2 FQNEAQ (reference sequence). The ends were cut back, 4 bases at V and 0 bases at J, with 7 bases in the middle. CDR3 size: 14 residues. CDR3 region: CASSSGDSNQPQHF. The CDR3 DNA follows: TGTGCCAGCAGCTCAGGGGATAGCAATCAGCCCCAGCATTTT.

This clone was counted between two and nine times. V usage is TRBV19 and J usage is TRBJ1-2, with TRBD1 matching over 11 bases. Trimming at V came to 5 bases and at J to 7 bases, leaving 9 bases not matched to a gene. CDR3 length equals 15 residues. The germline V gene encodes CDR1 LNHDA and CDR2 SQIVND (reference sequence). The CDR3 nucleotides are TGTGCCAGTAGTGCCGGGACAGGGGGTGGCATTGGCTACACCTTC. Protein product: CASSAGTGGGIGYTF.

The chain uses TRBV18 and TRBJ1-4; 9 nucleotides align to TRBD1. Germline V gene sequence: CDR1 KGHSH, CDR2 LQKENI. This CDR3 region has 17 residues. The V segment lost 3 bases and the J segment 5 bases; nucleotides outside the gene matches: 10. The CDR3 DNA is TGTGCCAGCTCACCTCAACGGGACAGGGAACCCAATGAAAAACTGTTTTTT. It codes for CASSPQRDREPNEKLFF.

This clone was counted once. The chain uses TRBV5-8 and TRBJ2-3; 8 nucleotides line up with TRBD1. The CDR3 consists of 15 residues. Germline V CDR1 and CDR2: SGHTS, YDEGEE. After removal of 5 bases from V and 3 bases from J, the junction contained 8 bases not matched to a gene. CDR3 residues: CASRRDRGHTDTQYF. Written as DNA, the CDR3 is TGTGCCAGCAGACGTGACAGGGGACATACAGATACGCAGTATTTT.

This chain joins TRBV10-3 and TRBJ2-7, with no clear D. This CDR3 spans 13 amino acids. Trimming removed 3 bases at V and 3 bases at J, with 9 bases between. The germline CDR1 and CDR2 sequences are ENHRY and SYGVKD. The CDR3, as DNA: TGTGCCATCAGTGAAAGAGCATACTACGAGCAGTACTTC. This gives the protein CAISERAYYEQYF.

The chain combines TRBV30 with TRBJ1-2, with 7 bases aligning to TRBD1. The CDR3 is 16 residues long. V gave up 0 bases and J gave up 0 bases; unmatched junction bases: 7. Germline values: CDR1 GTSNPN, CDR2 SVGIG (reference sequence). The DNA for the CDR3 is TGTGCCTGGAGTGTTCTATACAGGGGCTCTAACTATGGCTACACCTTC. It translates to CAWSVLYRGSNYGYTF.

The CDR3 loop is CSVGTGTSYEQYF. DNA for the CDR3: TGCAGCGTGGGGACAGGGACCTCCTACGAGCAGTACTTC. This chain uses TRBV29-1 with TRBJ2-5; 9 nucleotides match TRBD1. The J call may be incorrect, as the DNA end agrees better with TRBJ2-7. There are 13 residues in the CDR3. The germline CDR1 and CDR2 sequences are SQVTM and ANQGSEA.

The CDR3 reads CASSLKTGGVRNQETQYF. Here the CDR3 DNA reads TGCGCCAGCAGCTTGAAAACTGGGGGCGTTCGGAACCAAGAGACCCAGTACTTC. The gene calls are TRBV5-1 and TRBJ2-5; the D gene is possibly TRBD1 (6 bases). CDR3 length: 18 amino acids. The V end was cut by 1 base, the J end by 0 bases, with 19 bases between. Per germline, CDR1 SGHRS and CDR2 YFSETQ. Variable domain in full (rest from reference TRBV5-1 and TRBJ2-5): KAGVTQTPRYLIKTRGQQVTLSCSPISGHRSVSWYQQTPGQGLQFLFEYFSETQRNKGNFPGRFSGRQFSNSRSEMNVSTLELGDSALYLCASSLKTGGVRNQETQYFGPGTRLLVL.

The chain carries TRBV5-8 and TRBJ2-5; 11 positions match TRBD1. From germline, CDR1 is SGHTS and CDR2 YDEGEE. Trimming cost V 5 bases and J 1 base; bases outside gene matches: 10. This CDR3 spans 17 amino acids. CDR3 sequence reads: CASSPGQGANLQETQYF. The CDR3, as DNA: TGTGCCAGCAGTCCTGGACAGGGGGCGAACCTCCAAGAGACCCAGTACTTC.

Comments on this clone: The junction departs from germline at one end; a sequencing error may be responsible. V is TRBV6-6 and J is TRBJ2-7, with TRBD2 matching over 14 bases. The length of the CDR3 is 16 residues. Germline lookup yields CDR1 MNHNY and CDR2 SVGAGI (reference sequence). CDR3 sequence (DNA): TGTGCCAGCAGTCCGGGACTAGCGGGAGTGGCCTACGAGGAGTACTTC. Translation: CASSPGLAGVAYEEYF.

The chain recombines TRBV28 with TRBJ2-3, with 10 positions matching TRBD2. The CDR3 covers 15 residues. Germline lookup yields CDR1 MDHEN and CDR2 SYDVKM. Trimming took 7 bases from V and 5 from J; bases not matched to a gene: 9. Here the CDR3 DNA reads TGTGCCAGCAACCTCCTCAGCGGGGGGGAAGATACGCAGTATTTT. Translated, it gives CASNLLSGGEDTQYF.